The 10 T cell receptor beta chains below all came from one sample that was sequenced in a study of primary melanoma T cells and metastatic recurrence. The protocol was immunoSEQ multiplex PCR, while the TCRdb copy is restricted to in-frame clones and leaves out a portion. The data show some 110 clones, about 80% seen once. The sequencing sample was made of melanoma tumor tissue. The receptors derive from a human donor with melanoma.

The chain has TRBV11-3 and TRBJ2-2; 10 bases align to TRBD2. V lost 5 bases, J lost 2 bases, and 5 bases stayed unmatched. The V gene's germline CDR1 is SGHNT and CDR2 YENEEA. CDR3 length equals 16 residues. The CDR3 nucleotides are TGTGCCAGCAGCCCCCGGACTAGCGGTAACACCGGGGAGCTGTTTTTT. This sequence encodes CASSPRTSGNTGELFF.

The chain is built from TRBV5-1 and TRBJ2-7, with 13 bases fitting TRBD2. The V segment lost 3 bases and the J segment 4 bases; nucleotides outside the gene matches: 4. CDR1 is SGHRS and CDR2 is YFSETQ in the germline V gene. The CDR3 has 15 amino acids. The CDR3 spells CASSWTSGRSYEQYF. CDR3 sequence (DNA): TGCGCCAGCAGCTGGACTAGCGGGAGATCATACGAGCAGTACTTC.

This clone was seen only a few times. V gene TRBV11-1 combines with J gene TRBJ2-3; D is unclear. Looked up from germline, CDR1 is SGHAT and CDR2 is FQDESV (reference sequence). The CDR3 sequence is 15 residues long. V was shortened by 4 bases and J by 0 bases, with 11 bases between the two germline ends. CDR3 loop: CASSSLGRSTDTQYF. The CDR3 bases are TGTGCCAGCAGCTCGCTAGGCAGGAGCACAGATACGCAGTATTTT.

V usage is TRBV11-3 and J usage is TRBJ2-1, with 9 bases fitting TRBD1. The CDR3 consists of 15 residues. V shed 4 bases, J shed 12 bases, and the junction held 13 bases outside the gene matches. Germline values: CDR1 SGHNT, CDR2 YENEEA. The CDR3: CASSSHRGPPAGQFF. The CDR3 DNA reads TGTGCCAGCAGCTCCCACAGGGGGCCCCCCGCCGGGCAGTTCTTC.

V gene TRBV29-1 combines with J gene TRBJ1-2; D gene uncertain. This CDR3 comprises 12 residues. Germline CDR1 reads SQVTM; CDR2 reads ANQGSEA. The CDR3 DNA reads TGCTGCATTGAGGACGCAAACTATGGCTACACCTTC. This codes for CCIEDANYGYTF. The variable domain in full, completed from reference TRBV29-1 and TRBJ1-2, reads SAVISQKPSRDICQRGTSLTIQCQVDSQVTMMFWYRQQPGQSLTLIATANQGSEATYESGFVIDKFPISRPNLTFSTLTVSNMSPEDSSIYLCCIEDANYGYTFGSGTRLTVV.

The DNA for the CDR3 is TGTGCCAGTAGTCTTGGGACTAGCGGGCTTAACCAAGAGACCCAGTACTTC. As protein: CASSLGTSGLNQETQYF. This chain connects TRBV19 to TRBJ2-5, with 12 bases that match TRBD2. The ends lost 5 bases at V and 0 bases at J; junction bases unmatched: 7. Germline V CDR1 and CDR2: LNHDA, SQIVND (reference sequence). The CDR3 spans 17 residues.

This sequence joins TRBV30 and TRBJ1-2; TRBD1 aligns across 10 bases. Germline lookup yields CDR1 GTSNPN and CDR2 SVGIG (reference sequence). Losses at the gene ends were 2 bases for V and 7 bases for J; bases not matched to a gene: 7. The CDR3 spans 14 residues. This CDR3 is CAWSRDRGSRGYTF. CDR3 coding DNA: TGTGCCTGGAGTAGGGACAGGGGATCTCGTGGCTACACCTTC.

The chain is built from TRBV19 and TRBJ2-1, with 7 bases matching TRBD2. CDR3 length: 15 amino acids. Germline lookup yields CDR1 LNHDA and CDR2 SQIVND (reference sequence). Trimming at V came to 5 bases and at J to 5 bases, leaving 9 bases not matched to a gene. CDR3: CASSPSGNINNEQFF. The CDR3 DNA reads TGTGCCAGTAGTCCCAGCGGGAATATCAACAATGAGCAGTTCTTC. Full variable domain (remainder filled in from reference TRBV19 and TRBJ2-1): DGGITQSPKYLFRKEGQNVTLSCEQNLNHDAMYWYRQDPGQGLRLIYYSQIVNDFQKGDIAEGYSVSREKKESFPLTVTSAQKNPTAFYLCASSPSGNINNEQFFGPGTRLTVL.

The rearrangement joins TRBV11-3 to TRBJ1-3, with 7 bases identical to TRBD1. The CDR3 consists of 16 residues. The germline CDR1 and CDR2 sequences are SGHNT and YENEEA. Trimming at V came to 3 bases and at J to 0 bases, leaving 5 bases not matched to a gene. CDR3 sequence: CASSLSGTVSGNTIYF. The CDR3 nucleotides read TGTGCCAGCAGCTTGAGCGGGACAGTCTCTGGAAACACCATATATTTT.

This rearrangement joins TRBV5-1 to TRBJ1-1; 7 positions match TRBD1. V lost 4 bases to trimming and J lost 5 bases; unmatched junction nucleotides: 8. This CDR3 is 14 amino acids long. CDR1 is SGHRS, CDR2 YFSETQ, per germline. CDR3 sequence: CASSHGTAGTEAFF. The CDR3 bases are TGCGCCAGCAGCCACGGGACAGCCGGAACTGAAGCTTTCTTT.